This T cell receptor beta chain was identified in a study of shared clonotypes between healthy human individuals. The CDR3 is made up of 16 amino acids. V lost 4 bases, J lost 8 bases, and 17 bases stayed unmatched. Germline V gives CDR1 SGDLS, CDR2 YYNGEE. General study points: Among non-shared clonotypes, generation probabilities were lower than among those shared by all four donors. Around 5% of naive CD4 clonotypes were common to a handful of donors.

As regards this clone: Its antigen is not identified.

Profiled with immunoSEQ multiplex PCR; TCRdb holds only in-frame clones, not every one. The sample lists about 800,000 clones, around 96% seen once, with over 0.2% in the top ten. Positive CCR7 selection of CD45RO-negative cells yielded the naive CD8 cells, and terminally differentiated effector memory CD45RA+ cells were excluded. This TCR came from a man aged 25-45 years in good health. This chain joins TRBV9 and TRBJ1-2; TRBD1 agrees at 7 bases. Sequenced material: naive CD8+ T cells sorted from blood. The CDR3 DNA sequence: TGTGCCAGCAGCCCGAAACGAGACACAGGGGCGAAAGGCTACACCTTC. It encodes CASSPKRDTGAKGYTF.